The 18 T cell receptor beta chains given below trace back to one sample, sequenced in a study of Graves' ophthalmopathy and Graves' hyperthyroidism. Transcripts of RNA were the source for amplifying TCR beta CDR3 regions. HTBI primers primed a first-round RT-PCR, and a second-round multiplex PCR followed. MiXCR was run by TCRdb on the multiplex PCR reads, yielding one entry per CDR3 protein. The data contain some 410,000 distinct CDR3 sequences, around a fifth of them singletons. The sample taken for sequencing was peripheral blood. These receptors all come from a woman between 18 and 29 years old with stable Graves' hyperthyroidism.

The chain employs TRBV30 and TRBJ1-1, with D tentatively TRBD1 (5 bases). The CDR3 spans 15 residues. The V end was cut by 2 bases, the J end by 1 base, with 14 bases between. Germline lookup yields CDR1 GTSNPN and CDR2 SVGIG (reference sequence). Written as DNA, the CDR3 is TGTGCCTGGAGTCCCTCCGGGACTTGGAACACTGAAGCTTTCTTT. It specifies CAWSPSGTWNTEAFF. The full variable domain, in which reference TRBV30 and TRBJ1-1 provide the parts outside the CDR3, is SQTIHQWPATLVQPVGSPLSLECTVEGTSNPNLYWYRQAAGRGLQLLFYSVGIGQISSEVPQNLSASRPQDRQFILSSKKLLLSDSGFYLCAWSPSGTWNTEAFFGQGTRLTVV.

This clonotype was seen ten or more times. The chain joins TRBV6-5 to TRBJ1-2; 7 nucleotides agree with TRBD1. J was trimmed by 5 bases and V by 4 bases; bases with no gene match: 10. The CDR3 is 15 amino acids. CDR1 is MNHEY, CDR2 SVGAGI, per germline. Written as DNA, the CDR3 is TGTGCCAGCAGTTCACCCCGACAGGGTAGATATGGCTACACCTTC. Its protein product is CASSSPRQGRYGYTF.

This clonotype was observed many times. The chain combines TRBV2 with TRBJ1-2; D ambiguous. The CDR3 spans 12 residues. CDR1 is SNHLY, CDR2 FYNNEI, per germline. The ends were cut back, 6 bases at V and 8 bases at J, with 13 bases in the middle. CDR3 coding DNA: TGTGCCAGCAGCGGCTCGAGGAGCGGCTACACCTTC. Translation gives CASSGSRSGYTF.

This clonotype has ten or more counts. CDR3 sequence: CASSRFGGQGSYEQYF. The CDR3 coding sequence is TGTGCCAGCAGTCGATTCGGGGGACAGGGCTCCTACGAGCAGTACTTC. This chain links TRBV5-5 with TRBJ2-7; TRBD1 aligns across 9 bases. Trimming took 5 bases from V and 0 from J; bases not matched to a gene: 9. CDR1 and CDR2 (germline): SGHKS, YYEKEE (reference sequence). This CDR3 spans 16 amino acids.

This clonotype showed up many times. The chain uses TRBV6-2 or TRBV6-3 and TRBJ2-3; D might be TRBD2 (5 bases). The CDR3 extends over 16 amino acids. Germline CDR1 and CDR2: MNHEY and SVGEGT. The ends were cut back, 4 bases at V and 2 bases at J, with 16 bases in the middle. The CDR3 sequence is CASSSSRVAYTDTQYF. The CDR3 DNA is TGTGCCAGCAGTTCCTCTAGAGTAGCGTACACAGATACGCAGTATTTT.

This chain uses TRBV15 with TRBJ2-7; TRBD1 might be the D (5 bases). The CDR3 length is 16 residues. V shed 4 bases and J shed 0 bases, with 16 bases lying between them. Germline CDR1 reads LNHNV; CDR2 reads YYDKDF (reference sequence). In DNA, the CDR3 is TGTGCCACCAGCACCTTGACAGACCCGAGCTCCTACGAGCAGTACTTC. Its translation: CATSTLTDPSSYEQYF.

This clonotype was counted ten times or more. This sequence joins TRBV20-1 and TRBJ2-7, with TRBD2 identical over 14 bases. CDR1 DFQATT and CDR2 SNEGSKA come from the germline V gene (reference sequence). V shed 3 bases, J shed 6 bases, and the junction held 7 bases outside the gene matches. There are 15 residues in the CDR3. CDR3 loop: CSARTGLAGVREQYF. The CDR3 bases are TGCAGTGCTAGGACGGGACTAGCGGGAGTACGCGAGCAGTACTTC.

This chain connects TRBV5-6 to TRBJ1-6; D is perhaps TRBD1 (6 bases). Germline V gene data show CDR1 as SGHDT and CDR2 as YYEEEE. The CDR3 sequence is 17 residues long. V lost 4 bases and J 0 bases, leaving 14 bases between the germline ends. In DNA form, the CDR3 reads TGTGCCAGCAGCCCATCAACAGGGAGCTCCTATAATTCACCCCTCCACTTT. It is translated as CASSPSTGSSYNSPLHF. Variable domain in full (rest from reference TRBV5-6 and TRBJ1-6): DAGVTQSPTHLIKTRGQQVTLRCSPKSGHDTVSWYQQALGQGPQFIFQYYEEEERQRGNFPDRFSGHQFPNYSSELNVNALLLGDSALYLCASSPSTGSSYNSPLHFGNGTRLTVT.

This clonotype was picked up many times. CDR3 in amino acids: CASRGTGGKSGNTIYF. In nucleotides, the CDR3 is TGTGCCAGCAGGGGGACAGGGGGGAAATCTGGAAACACCATATATTTT. V usage is TRBV2 and J usage is TRBJ1-3, with 11 nucleotides matching TRBD1. The CDR3 extends over 16 amino acids. The V gene end was trimmed by 6 bases and the J gene end by 1 base; junction bases not matched to a gene: 5. Germline CDR1 and CDR2: SNHLY and FYNNEI.

The chain is built from TRBV11-3 and TRBJ1-2; TRBD1 is a possible D gene (6 bases). Germline assignment: CDR1 SGHNT and CDR2 YENEEA. V lost 2 bases and J lost 5, with 12 bases in between. This CDR3 has 14 amino acids. DNA of the CDR3: TGTGCCAGCAGCTTATCAGGGGACTTATATGGCTACACCTTC. Residues: CASSLSGDLYGYTF.

This clonotype was observed at least ten times. The rearrangement uses TRBV5-5 and TRBJ2-2; 10 bases agree with TRBD2. V trimming: 1 base; J trimming: 4 bases; junction bases outside the gene matches: 4. The CDR3 covers 16 residues. CDR1 is SGHKS and CDR2 is YYEKEE in the germline V gene (reference sequence). CDR3 sequence reads: CASSLSSGSFTGELFF. DNA of the CDR3: TGTGCCAGCAGCTTGTCTAGCGGGAGTTTCACCGGGGAGCTGTTTTTT.

In its sample, this clonotype was seen many times. The genes are TRBV7-9 and TRBJ1-2; D is uncertain. CDR3 length equals 13 residues. CDR1 and CDR2 (germline): SEHNR, FQNEAQ (reference sequence). V was clipped by 5 bases and J by 0 bases, with 7 bases between them. The CDR3 nucleotides are TGTGCCAGCAGCCACGAGTCTAACTATGGCTACACCTTC. Amino acid sequence: CASSHESNYGYTF. The entire variable domain, with the rest obtained from reference TRBV7-9 and TRBJ1-2, is as follows: DTGVSQNPRHKITKRGQNVTFRCDPISEHNRLYWYRQTLGQGPEFLTYFQNEAQLEKSRLLSDRFSAERPKGSFSTLEIQRTEQGDSAMYLCASSHESNYGYTFGSGTRLTVV.

This rearrangement joins TRBV7-9 to TRBJ2-2; D call uncertain. Germline CDR1 reads SEHNR; CDR2 reads FQNEAQ (reference sequence). The ends were cut back, 5 bases at V and 4 bases at J, with 8 bases in the middle. The CDR3 extends over 13 amino acids. The CDR3 DNA reads TGTGCCAGCAGCCCCGCCAGCACCGGGGAGCTGTTTTTT. Translated, it gives CASSPASTGELFF.

This clonotype was observed a few times. The chain joins TRBV6-5 to TRBJ2-7; 12 bases align to TRBD1. The germline gives CDR1 MNHEY, CDR2 SVGAGI. The CDR3 loop spans 16 amino acids. V lost 2 bases and J lost 6; bases outside the gene matches: 8. As DNA, the CDR3 is TGTGCCAGCAGTTACCTAAAGGGACAGGGGGCTCCCGAGCAGTACTTC. This encodes CASSYLKGQGAPEQYF.

Concerning this clonotype: The CDR3 does not close with the conserved phenylalanine or tryptophan, likely indicating a read error. The chain carries TRBV3-1 and TRBJ1-5; D gene unclear. Trimming removed 1 base at V and 3 bases at J, with 1 base between. Germline CDR1 is LGHDT and CDR2 is YNNKEL (reference sequence). This CDR3 comprises 12 residues. CDR3 bases: TGTGCCAGCAGCCAAGCCAATCAGCCCCAGCATTTG. Amino acids: CASSQANQPQHL.

This clonotype showed up many times. The chain combines TRBV24-1 with TRBJ2-5; 8 positions agree with TRBD2. The CDR3 is 16 amino acids. From germline, CDR1 is KGHDR and CDR2 SFDVKD. Losses at the gene ends were 0 bases for V and 0 bases for J; bases not matched to a gene: 2. The CDR3 DNA reads TGTGCCACCAGTGATTTGACTAGCGGCCACCAAGAGACCCAGTACTTC. Amino acids: CATSDLTSGHQETQYF.

In nucleotides, the CDR3 is TGTGCCAGCAGCCAAGCGGGAGTGGGCGGGGAGCTGTTTTTT. Translated: CASSQAGVGGELFF. This sequence joins TRBV7-9 and TRBJ2-2; 8 positions match TRBD2. The germline V gene has CDR1 SEHNR and CDR2 FQNEAQ (reference sequence). The CDR3 runs 14 residues. After removal of 5 bases from V and 7 bases from J, the junction contained 6 bases not matched to a gene.

The rearrangement joins TRBV6-1 to TRBJ1-2; D not resolved. Germline V gene data show CDR1 as MNHNS and CDR2 as SASEGT. The CDR3 sequence is 13 residues long. V was clipped by 10 bases and J by 2 bases, with 14 bases between them. This CDR3 is CATTGFSNYGYTF. The CDR3 DNA is TGTGCCACCACGGGCTTCTCGAACTATGGCTACACCTTC.